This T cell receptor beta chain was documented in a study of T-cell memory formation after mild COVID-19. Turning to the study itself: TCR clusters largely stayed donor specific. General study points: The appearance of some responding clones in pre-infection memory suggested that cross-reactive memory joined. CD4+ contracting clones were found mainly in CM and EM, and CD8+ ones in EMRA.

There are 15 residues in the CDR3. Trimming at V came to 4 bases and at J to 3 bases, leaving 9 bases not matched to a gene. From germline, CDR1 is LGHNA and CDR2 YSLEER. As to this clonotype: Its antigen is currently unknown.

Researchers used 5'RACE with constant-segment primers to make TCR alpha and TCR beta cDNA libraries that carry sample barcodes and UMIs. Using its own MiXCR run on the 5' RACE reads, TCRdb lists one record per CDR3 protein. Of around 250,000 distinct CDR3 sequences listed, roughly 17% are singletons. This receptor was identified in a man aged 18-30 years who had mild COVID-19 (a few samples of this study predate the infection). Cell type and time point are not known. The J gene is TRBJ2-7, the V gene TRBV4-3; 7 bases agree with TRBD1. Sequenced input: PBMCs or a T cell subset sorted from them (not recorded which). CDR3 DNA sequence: TGCGCCAGCAGCCCCTCCCCCACAGGGGACTACGAGCAGTACTTC. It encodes CASSPSPTGDYEQYF.